Listed below are T cell receptor beta chains from one sample, sequenced in a study of CD8+ T cells in alopecia areata. Libraries were prepared by immunoSEQ multiplex PCR; TCRdb keeps only in-frame clonotypes and omits some of them. The table lists some 150,000 clones, roughly four fifths of them singletons. The starting material was CD8+ T cells sorted from blood, obtained at week 4, from a patient treated with tofacitinib. The receptors come from a human donor with alopecia areata. The CDR3 runs from the conserved cysteine through the conserved F or W. The order of the fields is D gene, clone size, J gene, V gene, CDR3 protein, CDR3 DNA. D genes are given only for firm matches. Expanded clones get a size class; other rows say once, few or many, or leave the size out.

D gene: TRBD1
clone size: -
J gene: TRBJ2-1
V gene: TRBV6-5
CDR3 protein: CASSPGTGPLYEQFF
CDR3 DNA: TGTGCCAGCAGTCCCGGGACAGGGCCCTTATATGAGCAGTTCTTC

D gene: -
clone size: -
J gene: TRBJ2-5
V gene: TRBV4-2
CDR3 protein: CASSQEAPVLETQYF
CDR3 DNA: TGTGCCAGCAGCCAGGAAGCGCCCGTTTTGGAGACCCAGTACTTC

D gene: -
clone size: -
J gene: TRBJ2-7
V gene: TRBV5-1
CDR3 protein: CASSLGIEQYF
CDR3 DNA: TGCGCCAGCAGCTTGGGTATCGAGCAGTACTTC

D gene: TRBD1
clone size: -
J gene: TRBJ2-7
V gene: TRBV6-5
CDR3 protein: CASSYSVTGGTQYF
CDR3 DNA: TGTGCCAGCAGTTACTCGGTAACAGGGGGAACGCAGTACTTC

D gene: -
clone size: -
J gene: TRBJ2-5
V gene: TRBV7-6
CDR3 protein: CASSPGEETQYF
CDR3 DNA: TGTGCCAGCAGCCCAGGGGAAGAGACCCAGTACTTC

D gene: -
clone size: -
J gene: TRBJ1-2
V gene: TRBV19
CDR3 protein: CASGQVSPSYGYTF
CDR3 DNA: TGTGCCAGCGGACAAGTTAGTCCATCCTATGGCTACACCTTC

D gene: TRBD2
clone size: -
J gene: TRBJ2-7
V gene: TRBV7-2
CDR3 protein: CASSSVSGNEQYF
CDR3 DNA: TGTGCCAGCAGCTCCGTTAGCGGGAACGAGCAGTACTTC

D gene: -
clone size: -
J gene: TRBJ2-7
V gene: TRBV6-5
CDR3 protein: CASSYLPGQPPYEQYF
CDR3 DNA: TGTGCCAGCAGTTACTTACCGGGGCAGCCCCCCTACGAGCAGTACTTC

D gene: -
clone size: -
J gene: TRBJ2-7
V gene: TRBV27
CDR3 protein: CASSPAITSSYEQYF
CDR3 DNA: TGTGCCAGCAGTCCAGCCATAACAAGCTCCTACGAGCAGTACTTC

D gene: TRBD2
clone size: -
J gene: TRBJ2-7
V gene: TRBV7-8
CDR3 protein: CASLSGGASYEQYF
CDR3 DNA: TGTGCCAGCCTTAGCGGGGGGGCGTCCTACGAGCAGTACTTC

D gene: -
clone size: few
J gene: TRBJ1-5
V gene: TRBV6-1
CDR3 protein: CASSEASPLATPQHF
CDR3 DNA: TGTGCCAGCAGTGAAGCAAGTCCCCTTGCTACGCCCCAGCATTTT

D gene: TRBD1
clone size: -
J gene: TRBJ2-7
V gene: TRBV6-5
CDR3 protein: CASSYRGQPYEQYF
CDR3 DNA: TGTGCCAGCAGTTACCGGGGACAGCCCTACGAGCAGTACTTC

D gene: -
clone size: -
J gene: TRBJ2-7
V gene: TRBV27
CDR3 protein: CASSPRQGGPYEQYF
CDR3 DNA: TGTGCCAGCAGTCCGCGTCAGGGCGGGCCCTACGAGCAGTACTTC

D gene: TRBD1
clone size: -
J gene: TRBJ2-7
V gene: TRBV23-1
CDR3 protein: CASSVFRDRGREQYF
CDR3 DNA: TGCGCCAGCAGTGTATTCCGGGACAGGGGTCGCGAGCAGTACTTC

D gene: -
clone size: once
J gene: TRBJ1-4
V gene: TRBV7-9
CDR3 protein: CASSFSEGNEKLFF
CDR3 DNA: TGTGCCAGCAGCTTTTCAGAGGGTAATGAAAAACTGTTTTTT

D gene: -
clone size: -
J gene: TRBJ2-1
V gene: TRBV19
CDR3 protein: CASSGGNEQFF
CDR3 DNA: TGTGCCAGTAGTGGGGGCAATGAGCAGTTCTTC

D gene: TRBD2
clone size: -
J gene: TRBJ2-1
V gene: TRBV7-9
CDR3 protein: CASSLVSGENNEQFF
CDR3 DNA: TGTGCCAGCAGCTTAGTTAGCGGGGAGAACAATGAGCAGTTCTTC

D gene: TRBD1
clone size: -
J gene: TRBJ2-4
V gene: TRBV10-3
CDR3 protein: CAISAQGPLAKNIQYF
CDR3 DNA: TGTGCCATCAGCGCACAGGGGCCCCTAGCCAAAAACATTCAGTACTTC

D gene: -
clone size: -
J gene: TRBJ2-5
V gene: TRBV4-1
CDR3 protein: CASSQVDSWYQETQYF
CDR3 DNA: TGCGCCAGCAGCCAAGTTGATAGCTGGTACCAAGAGACCCAGTACTTC

D gene: -
clone size: -
J gene: TRBJ2-2
V gene: TRBV11-2
CDR3 protein: CASRGDTGELFF
CDR3 DNA: TGTGCCAGCAGAGGCGACACCGGGGAGCTGTTTTTT

D gene: -
clone size: -
J gene: TRBJ1-2
V gene: TRBV27
CDR3 protein: CASSLGRTYGYTF
CDR3 DNA: TGTGCCAGCAGTTTGGGTCGGACTTATGGCTACACCTTC

D gene: TRBD1
clone size: -
J gene: TRBJ1-6
V gene: TRBV4-1
CDR3 protein: CASRSFNDRVGSPLHF
CDR3 DNA: TGCGCCAGCAGATCCTTCAACGACAGGGTCGGGTCACCCCTCCACTTT

D gene: -
clone size: -
J gene: TRBJ1-2
V gene: TRBV29-1
CDR3 protein: CSVSLGPGYTF
CDR3 DNA: TGCAGCGTGAGCCTGGGCCCTGGCTACACCTTC

D gene: -
clone size: -
J gene: TRBJ2-6
V gene: TRBV11-3
CDR3 protein: CASSSRSSGANVLTF
CDR3 DNA: TGTGCCAGCAGCTCTCGGAGCTCTGGGGCCAACGTCCTGACTTTC